This entry describes one T cell receptor (beta chain). The source of the sample is a study of cytomegalovirus exposure and HLA in healthy donors. Germline CDR1 reads SGHTA; CDR2 reads FQGTGA. CDR3 length: 15 amino acids. After removal of 1 base from V and 5 bases from J, the junction contained 1 base not matched to a gene. Amplification used 60 Vbeta primers and 13 Jbeta primers. The protocol was immunoSEQ multiplex PCR, while the TCRdb copy is restricted to in-frame clones and leaves out a portion. In the table there are approximately 190,000 clones, around four fifths of which are singletons. Those who donated were healthy bone marrow donors.

The V call is TRBV7-3, the J call TRBJ2-2; 10 bases are a match to TRBD1. This clonotype originated in a woman in her forties or fifties in good health and CMV-seropositive. The specimen sequenced was PBMCs. CDR3 loop: CASSLRDRGTGELFF. CDR3 in DNA: TGTGCCAGCAGCTTAAGGGACAGGGGAACCGGGGAGCTGTTTTTT.